This T cell receptor (beta chain) was identified during a study of cytomegalovirus exposure and HLA in healthy donors (dated by TCRdb to about 2017). Turning to the overall study: According to an earlier analysis of around 600 of the donors, about 170 million T cells yielded over 90 million unique TCR beta sequences and about 280 Gb of sequence data. Roughly 300 gigabases of sequencing data and roughly 81 million unique TCR sequences made up an early release that covered fewer than 650 HLA-typed donors. Of the 350 to 450 genotyped donors, 70% to 90% were placed in the genetic ancestry cluster associated with self-reported Caucasian donors. The study was designed to test whether signatures of past pathogen exposure could be identified by cataloging public T cell receptors. The study used immunosequencing to profile the T cell repertoires of 666 subjects and linked those repertoires to cytomegalovirus serostatus. A separate validation cohort of 90 to 150 different subjects was used in addition to the approximately 700-subject first cohort. To predict cytomegalovirus infection status, the study combined high-throughput TCR immunosequencing, statistical association of individual TCRs with disease status, and machine learning. A later analysis re-examined previously published TCR beta repertoires from about 670 donors and added high-resolution HLA genotyping to investigate patterns of TCR occurrence. In the later analysis, no new phenotypic data were used to find candidate immune exposures; instead, reliance was placed on TCR beta sequences and their occurrence across donors. In an earlier analysis of 500 to 650 of the donors, high-throughput TCR beta sequencing was used to judge whether each TCR beta V gene segment behaved as functional or pseudogenic. Alongside the repertoire data, information on donor age, sex, ethnicity and CMV serostatus was compiled. A later genetic analysis took genome-wide SNP genotypes for about three fifths of the roughly 670 donors and used that subset as a discovery cohort. Every discovery cohort repertoire had been produced on one sequencing platform. HLA typing included class I and class II loci at four-digit resolution. The number of typed donors differed by locus: about 620-640 for A, B, C, DRB1 and DQB1; approximately 540 for DQA1; 606 for DPA1; and 400 to 480 for DPB1. Because of strong linkage in the cohort, five DR-DQ haplotypes were treated as single units for association and clustering. On average, roughly 200,000 unique TCR beta nucleotide sequences were sequenced per donor among several hundred genotyped donors of the cohort, with 15% to 20% of those sequences being non-productive.

The library relied on the immunoSEQ multiplex PCR assay. For the multiplex PCR, a mixture combining 60 forward primers for TCR Vbeta segments and 13 reverse primers for TCR Jbeta segments was used. The CDR3 region of rearranged TCR beta genes was amplified from genomic DNA with a multiplex PCR assay. On the Illumina HiSeq System, the amplified TCR beta libraries were sequenced as 87-base-pair reads. For the original study's pipeline: Across the 500 to 750 repertoires, a later analysis counted tens of millions of unique TCR beta chains, around 11 million of which were shared by at least two donors. A nearest-neighbor algorithm error-corrected the raw reads and collapsed the reads into unique sequences, merging closely related sequences to remove PCR and sequencing errors. V, D and J gene segments were assigned by aligning CDR3 sequences to IMGT reference sequences. For a sequence to be retained, at least a six-nucleotide match to both a V gene segment and a J gene segment was required. Rearrangements were called productive when the CDR3 lacked stop codons and stayed in frame with V and J; all others were non-productive. CDR3 was defined by IMGT convention, running from the second conserved V-encoded cysteine to the conserved J-encoded phenylalanine. The earlier analysis of some 550 of the donors excluded any sequence lacking an unambiguous match to a single V gene segment. In an earlier analysis of more than 500 of the donors, a V segment was called functional when productive rearrangements were above 56.7%, and segregating when the standard deviation between donors exceeded 5%. A statistical classification framework was built to diagnose cytomegalovirus status from the catalog of TCR beta chain sequences. In a later analysis, TCR nucleotide sequences were compared against IMGT/GENE-DB human TR gene sequences so that V and J genes could be assigned. Using the TCRdist pipeline, a later analysis assigned CDR3 sequences along with most-parsimonious VDJ recombination scenarios. In a later analysis, every TCR beta chain was defined by the combination of its CDR3 amino acid sequence and its V-gene family, and reads without a unique V-gene family were dropped. As a way to deal with suspected cross-contamination and a sequencing artifact, a later analysis dropped 450 to 600 nucleotide sequences that were highly shared and had low generation probability. In a later analysis, a clonal expansion index was calculated for each public chain from normalized within-repertoire ranks of inferred template counts. In a later analysis, generation probabilities were computed with a VDJ recombination model fitted to out-of-frame rearrangements, and the resulting probabilities were checked against IGoR. In a later analysis, TCR-TCR, TCR-HLA and TCR-CMV co-occurrence was scored with hypergeometric tests, and a repertoire-size bias correction was applied to TCR pairs. To estimate false discovery rates, a later analysis permuted the HLA or CMV assignments 20 times. In a later analysis, co-occurring TCRs were grouped using DBSCAN, and TCRdist sequence similarity was added for clustering within HLA-allele-positive subsets. Repertoires with fewer than 30,000 or more than 120,000 public chains were left out of co-occurrence clustering, as were five repertoires with anomalous nucleotide sharing. The source is immuneACCESS, and TCRdb retained only in-frame sequences with V and J called. Part of the clones is not carried over; for the studies checked, unresolved V genes explain less than half of this, and the remainder is unexplained. V, J and clone size are taken as reported in that table, and D and trimming were inferred from the DNA itself. The sample table lists a few hundred thousand clones, roughly 80% of them with a count of one. The ten top clones hold less than 0.4% of the sample.

As for this clone: Which antigen it targets is not known. Base qualities are not provided; no much larger clone lies one nucleotide away.

From a lookup of the germline V gene, CDR1 and CDR2 are SNHLY and FYNNEI. V was cut back by 5 bases and J by 3 bases, leaving a gap of 13 bases between them. The CDR3 covers 14 residues, taking in both the cysteine and the phenylalanine. Here the CDR3 DNA is all that survives: 42 bases in frame from base 1. What the study reported, not specific to this receptor: In a later genetic analysis, fewer N-insertions in productive TCRs were reported among donors in an Asian-associated ancestry cluster than the roughly 700-donor mean. Because counts were too low, around 17 rarely observed V segments, including chromosome 9 orphons, were left out of the earlier analysis of 500 to 750 of the donors. According to a later analysis, most CMV-associated TCR beta chains appeared to be HLA-restricted, and the HLA associations seemed to be driven largely by CMV exposure. In a later genetic analysis, a missense DCLRE1C variant was associated with V-gene and J-gene trimming of TCR beta chains, and the association was replicated in an independent cohort. A further reported finding was that TCR beta sequences accurately predicted the HLA-A and HLA-B alleles for most subjects in the first cohort. Because HLA typing was missing for some donors at each locus, association tests included only the typed subset. For the cohort, immune exposure information was limited to CMV serostatus. Several of the top co-occurrence clusters appeared to be linked to parvovirus B19, influenza, CMV and Epstein-Barr virus, according to a later analysis. In a later analysis, HLA-associated TCR beta chains were found to be more clonally expanded and to have lower generation probabilities than equally common non-associated chains. Strong co-occurrence of HLA alleles, especially DR and DQ, made assigning TCR associations to individual alleles difficult. Some IMGT-functional V segments, including TRBV6-2 and TRBV6-3, could not be distinguished by the 87-base-pair reads and were therefore excluded. At a false discovery rate of 0.05, a later analysis linked some 18,000 TCR beta sequences to specific HLA alleles. In an earlier analysis of a few hundred of the donors, most TCR beta V segments were observed in productive rearrangements about 90% or about 30% of the time, broadly matching IMGT annotations. The study gave a list of 150 to 200 TCR beta chains associated with cytomegalovirus. It was suggested by the authors that the approach could potentially be generalized to other disease states and immunological phenotypes. In both the original and validation cohorts, the classifier was reported to diagnose cytomegalovirus status with high specificity and sensitivity. The presence/absence analyses assumed that sequencing depth was roughly uniform across donors, and that assumption may not be true. In this cohort, only TCR beta chains were sequenced, and detectable features were limited by the absence of alpha or paired-chain data. According to a later analysis, TCR association rates differed among HLA loci, with DRB1 alleles showing the most associated TCRs and HLA-C alleles showing the fewest. In vitro tests confirmed that three of the cytomegalovirus-associated TCR beta chains recognize cytomegalovirus antigens. Most TCR sequences were observed very rarely across donors, whereas some public TCRs were present in many individuals. A cluster of highly shared sequence variants was judged likely to represent a technical artifact of the sequencing pipeline. Linkage disequilibrium might explain the correlated functional status among segregating V segments, but an unknown experimental factor could not be excluded.

The cohort consisted of 666 healthy bone marrow donors. At the time of sampling, all cohort members were nominally healthy, though unrecorded immune exposures were likely present. The donor was CMV seronegative and belonged to the group of 350 or so seronegative cohort members. Every donor gave a peripheral blood sample, and the peripheral blood mononuclear cells from that sample were used for TCR beta sequencing. Genomic DNA extraction from the blood cell samples was performed with the Qiagen DNeasy Blood Extraction Kit. This receptor was identified in a girl between 2 and 10 years old in good health and CMV-seronegative. Sequenced sample: PBMCs. The sequence is built from TRBV2 and TRBJ1-2; the D region possibly corresponds to TRBD1 (6 bases align). The nucleotide sequence reads as follows: TGTGCCAGCAGTATATACAGGGTTGACTATGGCTACACCTTC. This sequence encodes CASSIYRVDYGYTF.